Described below is a single T cell receptor (beta chain) sequence and its context. As yet, its antigen is unknown. Template material for amplifying TCR beta CDR3 regions consisted of RNA transcripts. Researchers ran a first-round RT-PCR on the TCR CDR3 using the HTBI primer set. Using its own MiXCR run on the multiplex PCR reads, TCRdb lists one record per CDR3 protein. The data contain 450,000 to 600,000 distinct CDR3 sequences, about 20% of them singletons. The entry originates in a study of T cells in Graves' hyperthyroidism and ophthalmopathy. Whole-study findings and limits: Also found in blood were most expanded thyroid clonotypes above 0.001.

The origin of this receptor is a man in his forties with Graves' ophthalmopathy. Sequencing was done on a sample of blood.

As DNA, the CDR3 is TGCGCCAGCGGAATAGCGGGAACCACCTACAATGAGCAGTTCTTC. Translation: CASGIAGTTYNEQFF. The chain couples TRBV5-1 to TRBJ2-1, with 8 bases matching TRBD2. There are 15 residues in the CDR3. V trimming: 7 bases; J trimming: 2 bases; junction bases outside the gene matches: 8. Germline CDR1 is SGHRS and CDR2 is YFSETQ.